These 10 T cell receptor beta chains were sequenced from one sample in a study of human T cells and chemical hapten exposure. Time point specified: pre-sensitization, week 0. Treatment here: therapeutic diphenylcyclopropenone sensitization with weekly scalp DPC. TCRdb used MiXCR to reprocess the RACE reads, holding one entry per CDR3 protein. The sample lists approximately 260,000 distinct CDR3 sequences, roughly 8% occurring once. The sequencing used whole blood, collected in connection with sensitization to the hapten diphenylcyclopropenone (DPC). The receptors here all came from a man aged 18 to 35 with alopecia areata. Some clones in this sample may be carry-over from other donors' samples.

CDR3 loop: CASSLASSGENEQFF. CDR3 bases: TGTGCCAGCAGCTTAGCTTCTAGCGGGGAGAATGAGCAGTTCTTC. This chain joins TRBV7-2 and TRBJ2-1, with 9 bases aligning to TRBD2. CDR1 SGHTA and CDR2 FQGNSA come from the germline V gene. The trim removed 0 bases at V and 7 bases at J, leaving 4 bases unmatched. The length of the CDR3 is 15 residues.

The V call is TRBV7-9, the J call TRBJ2-3, with D unresolved. The germline V gene encodes CDR1 SEHNR and CDR2 FQNEAQ (reference sequence). The CDR3 has 17 amino acids. Trimming removed 2 bases at V and 1 base at J, with 16 bases between. CDR3 coding DNA: TGTGCCAGCAGCTTACTCGCTAGGTCACCGGGCACAGATACGCAGTATTTT. This translates into CASSLLARSPGTDTQYF.

This clonotype was observed a few times. The CDR3 region is CASSERDPWFYGYTF. The CDR3 nucleotides read TGTGCCAGCAGTGAGAGGGATCCTTGGTTCTATGGCTACACCTTC. This sequence joins TRBV6-1 and TRBJ1-2; unclear D gene. The CDR3 contains 15 residues. V dropped 3 bases and J dropped 4 bases, with 15 bases sitting between them. Germline CDR1 and CDR2: MNHNS and SASEGT.

This clonotype was counted a few times. The V call is TRBV28, the J call TRBJ1-5; no clear D. Germline CDR1 is MDHEN and CDR2 is SYDVKM. Trimming pared 1 base from V and 6 bases from J, leaving 7 bases between. CDR3 size: 13 residues. The CDR3 region has the DNA TGTGCCAGCAGTTTATCAGCCTTTCAGCCCCAGCATTTT. This translates into CASSLSAFQPQHF.

About this clonotype itself: A junction boundary mismatches the germline segment, possibly from a read error. The gene calls are TRBV30 and TRBJ1-1; no firm D call. The CDR3 has 15 residues. From germline, CDR1 is GTSNPN and CDR2 SVGIG (reference sequence). The CDR3 DNA is TGTGCCTGGAGTCCCCATCCTGACACGCACACTGAAGCTTTCTTC. It is translated as CAWSPHPDTHTEAFF.

There are a few counts of this clonotype. The V call is TRBV7-9, the J call TRBJ1-3; D is uncertain. Germline lookup yields CDR1 SEHNR and CDR2 FQNEAQ (reference sequence). The CDR3 extends over 16 amino acids. Trimming cost V 1 base and J 0 bases, with 10 bases left between them. The CDR3 DNA reads as TGTGCCAGCAGCTTAGAGGGCCTCTACTCTGGAAACACCATATATTTT. Translating it yields CASSLEGLYSGNTIYF.

This clonotype was counted at least ten times. The V and J genes are TRBV28 and TRBJ1-4; D is ambiguous. CDR1 is MDHEN and CDR2 is SYDVKM in the germline V gene. The V and J ends lost 5 bases and 0 bases respectively, with 13 bases between them. CDR3 length: 16 amino acids. CDR3 sequence reads: CASSPQHGATNEKLFF. The CDR3 DNA reads TGTGCCAGCAGTCCCCAACATGGTGCAACTAATGAAAAACTGTTTTTT.

This sequence joins TRBV12-3 or TRBV12-4 and TRBJ1-5; D ambiguous. Trimming removed 7 bases at V and 1 base at J, with 17 bases between. This CDR3 region has 16 residues. CDR3 amino acids: CASTLWVVGSNQPQHF. The CDR3 DNA follows: TGTGCCAGCACCCTATGGGTGGTTGGGAGCAATCAGCCCCAGCATTTT.

This clonotype was detected ten times or more. The chain combines TRBV20-1 with TRBJ2-7, with TRBD1 identical over 8 bases. With V trimmed by 5 bases and J by 6 bases, 3 bases remained unmatched. Germline V gene lookup returns CDR1 DFQATT and CDR2 SNEGSKA (reference sequence). The CDR3 is made up of 11 amino acids. The CDR3 DNA reads TGCAGTGCTGACGACAGGGGCGAGCAGTACTTC. Translating gives CSADDRGEQYF.

This clonotype showed up just a few times. This sequence joins TRBV7-2 and TRBJ1-4; D is possibly TRBD1 (6 bases). Germline assignment: CDR1 SGHTA and CDR2 FQGNSA. The CDR3 totals 15 residues. Trimming took 2 bases from V and 6 from J, leaving 13 bases between them. The CDR3 sequence is CASSLRVAGDEKLFF. In nucleotides, the CDR3 is TGTGCCAGCAGCTTAAGAGTAGCAGGGGATGAAAAACTGTTTTTT. Full variable domain (outside the CDR3, taken from reference TRBV7-2 and TRBJ1-4): GAGVSQSPSNKVTEKGKDVELRCDPISGHTALYWYRQSLGQGLEFLIYFQGNSAPDKSGLPSDRFSAERTGGSVSTLTIQRTQQEDSAVYLCASSLRVAGDEKLFFGSGTQLSVL.